This entry lists 9 T cell receptor beta chains sequenced from one sample in a study of cytomegalovirus exposure and HLA in healthy donors. In the PCR, 60 Vbeta and 13 Jbeta primers were used. Generated by immunoSEQ multiplex PCR, the TCRdb table keeps only in-frame clones and is missing some. The data contain 150,000 to 200,000 clones, roughly 72% of them singletons. The source material was PBMCs. The origin of the receptors is a man aged 35-49 years in good health and CMV-seronegative.

The chain uses TRBV6-6 and TRBJ1-6, with 10 bases matching TRBD1. The CDR3 length is 15 residues. Looked up from germline, CDR1 is MNHNY and CDR2 is SVGAGI (reference sequence). The V segment lost 7 bases and the J segment 9 bases; nucleotides outside the gene matches: 9. In DNA form, the CDR3 reads TGTGCCAGCATCAAGGGGGGGACAGGGGTTTCACCCCTCCACTTT. Its translation: CASIKGGTGVSPLHF.

CDR3 region: CASSNLGVTDTQYF. The CDR3 nucleotides are TGTGCCAGTAGTAACCTAGGAGTTACAGATACGCAGTATTTT. This chain uses TRBV19 with TRBJ2-3; D is undetermined. The V and J ends lost 4 bases and 3 bases respectively, with 11 bases between them. The CDR3 consists of 14 residues. The germline V gene encodes CDR1 LNHDA and CDR2 SQIVND (reference sequence).

The CDR3, as DNA: TGTGCCAGCAGCTTGGTACTAGCGGGAGGGCCGTTGTTGAATGAGCAGTTCTTC. It codes for CASSLVLAGGPLLNEQFF. The V call is TRBV5-5, the J call TRBJ2-1; 13 nucleotides align to TRBD2. With 0 bases clipped from V and 7 bases from J, the junction kept 10 bases outside the gene matches. This CDR3 is 18 amino acids long. Germline V gene sequence: CDR1 SGHKS, CDR2 YYEKEE (reference sequence).

The gene calls are TRBV7-2 and TRBJ2-3; 14 nucleotides match TRBD2. This CDR3 spans 15 amino acids. Germline V gene data show CDR1 as SGHTA and CDR2 as FQGNSA. V dropped 8 bases and J dropped 6; count of bases not matched to a gene: 7. The DNA for the CDR3 is TGTGCCAGCCTTTCTCGGACTAGCGGGAGGGATACGCAGTATTTT. Translated: CASLSRTSGRDTQYF.

The CDR3 DNA reads TGCGCCAGCAGCTTGACAGGAATCTACGAGCAGTACTTC. Translated, it gives CASSLTGIYEQYF. V is TRBV5-1 and J is TRBJ2-7; tentative D call: TRBD1 (5 bases). The CDR3 is 13 residues long. Germline CDR1 is SGHRS and CDR2 is YFSETQ. The V and J ends lost 1 base and 3 bases respectively, with 8 bases between them.

This chain joins TRBV27 and TRBJ2-5; 8 bases are shared with TRBD1. This CDR3 contains 16 residues. The V gene's germline CDR1 is MNHEY and CDR2 SMNVEV (reference sequence). With 6 bases clipped from V and 4 bases from J, the junction kept 13 bases outside the gene matches. The CDR3 sequence: CASSNYRQGNRETQYF. DNA for the CDR3: TGTGCCAGCAGCAACTACCGACAGGGGAACCGAGAGACCCAGTACTTC.

The V gene is TRBV30, the J gene TRBJ2-3; the D gene is possibly TRBD1 (5 bases). The CDR3 has 13 residues. Trimming removed 5 bases from V and 3 bases from J, with 12 bases in between. Germline V gene lookup returns CDR1 GTSNPN and CDR2 SVGIG (reference sequence). The CDR3 bases are TGTGCCTGGGGCAGGGATGGTACAGATACGCAGTATTTT. Amino acids: CAWGRDGTDTQYF.

V gene TRBV27 combines with J gene TRBJ1-2; TRBD1 matches at 7 bases. V shed 5 bases and J 0 bases; nucleotides not matched to a gene: 3. The CDR3 spans 14 residues. Germline CDR1 and CDR2: MNHEY and SMNVEV (reference sequence). CDR3 DNA sequence: TGTGCCAGCAGTCGGACAGGAGCTAACTATGGCTACACCTTC. Amino acid sequence: CASSRTGANYGYTF.

J is TRBJ1-1 and V is TRBV4-1; 7 positions agree with TRBD1. Germline V gene sequence: CDR1 MGHRA, CDR2 YSYEKL. This CDR3 region has 16 residues. With V trimmed by 1 base and J by 4 bases, 9 bases remained unmatched. The CDR3 DNA sequence: TGCGCCAGCAGCCAAGCTACAGGGGTTAGAAGCACTGAAGCTTTCTTT. This encodes CASSQATGVRSTEAFF.